The 10 T cell receptor beta chains given below trace back to one sample, sequenced in a study of cytomegalovirus exposure and HLA in healthy donors. The PCR was carried out with 60 Vbeta primers and 13 Jbeta primers. Generated by immunoSEQ multiplex PCR, the TCRdb table keeps only in-frame clones and is missing some. The data show under 200,000 clones, 65% to 90% seen once. What was sequenced was PBMCs. Receptor source: a male donor in good health and CMV-seronegative.

This clone came up a few times. This sample includes further DNA sequences coding for the same CDR3. The gene calls are TRBV30 and TRBJ1-6; D may be TRBD1 (6 bases). The CDR3 loop spans 13 amino acids. The germline gives CDR1 GTSNPN, CDR2 SVGIG (reference sequence). Deletions cut 1 base from V and 6 bases from J, with 7 bases between. The CDR3 region has the DNA TGTGCCTGGAGTGGCAGGGGTAATTCACCCCTCCACTTT. Amino acids: CAWSGRGNSPLHF. Full variable domain (remainder filled in from reference TRBV30 and TRBJ1-6): SQTIHQWPATLVQPVGSPLSLECTVEGTSNPNLYWYRQAAGRGLQLLFYSVGIGQISSEVPQNLSASRPQDRQFILSSKKLLLSDSGFYLCAWSGRGNSPLHFGNGTRLTVT.

This clone was detected a few times. The chain uses TRBV9 and TRBJ1-2; D gene ambiguous. In germline, CDR1 is SGDLS, CDR2 YYNGEE. This CDR3 comprises 11 residues. V gave up 3 bases and J gave up 4 bases, with 4 bases separating them. The CDR3 sequence is CASSAGYGYTF. The CDR3 region has the DNA TGTGCCAGCAGCGCAGGCTATGGCTACACCTTC.

The rearrangement joins TRBV30 to TRBJ1-2; a weak D match, TRBD1 (6 bases). Germline CDR1 GTSNPN, CDR2 SVGIG (reference sequence). V was clipped by 4 bases and J by 4 bases, with 13 bases between them. CDR3 length equals 13 residues. CDR3 region: CAWTAGGPYGYTF. CDR3 coding DNA: TGTGCCTGGACAGCCGGGGGGCCCTATGGCTACACCTTC.

This chain uses TRBV7-8 with TRBJ2-1, with D possibly being TRBD1 (6 bases). CDR3 length: 19 residues. V lost 0 bases, J lost 6 bases, and 24 bases lay in between. Germline values: CDR1 SGHVS, CDR2 FQNEAQ. In DNA, the CDR3 is TGTGCCAGCAGCTTAGCTTTTGGGATTAATCTGGGACACGCCAATGAGCAGTTCTTC. Amino acid sequence: CASSLAFGINLGHANEQFF. The complete variable domain, with remaining parts taken from reference TRBV7-8 and TRBJ2-1, reads GAGVSQSPRYKVAKRGQDVALRCDPISGHVSLFWYQQALGQGPEFLTYFQNEAQLDKSGLPSDRFFAERPEGSVSTLKIQRTQQEDSAVYLCASSLAFGINLGHANEQFFGPGTRLTVL.

J is TRBJ1-6 and V is TRBV5-1, with TRBD1 matching over 9 bases. V lost 0 bases and J lost 0; bases outside the gene matches: 4. Germline assignment: CDR1 SGHRS and CDR2 YFSETQ. This CDR3 region has 18 residues. The CDR3, as DNA: TGCGCCAGCAGCTTGGACAGGGGGCAGAGCTCCTATAATTCACCCCTCCACTTT. This gives the protein CASSLDRGQSSYNSPLHF.

V gene TRBV18 combines with J gene TRBJ1-1; D is unclear. CDR3 size: 15 residues. Germline values: CDR1 KGHSH, CDR2 LQKENI. V gave up 2 bases and J gave up 4 bases, with 14 bases separating them. DNA for the CDR3: TGTGCCAGCTCACCATACCGTCAGGAAGGCACTGAAGCTTTCTTT. Residues: CASSPYRQEGTEAFF.

The chain employs TRBV7-2 and TRBJ2-3, with D possibly matching TRBD1 (5 bases). Germline loops: CDR1 SGHTA, CDR2 FQGNSA. The V and J ends lost 3 bases and 1 base respectively, with 20 bases between them. This CDR3 is 18 amino acids long. The CDR3 here is CASSFPQEHLLGTDTQYF. The DNA of the CDR3 is TGTGCCAGCAGCTTCCCACAGGAGCACCTTCTAGGCACAGATACGCAGTATTTT. Supplemented by reference TRBV7-2 and TRBJ2-3, the full variable domain reads GAGVSQSPSNKVTEKGKDVELRCDPISGHTALYWYRQSLGQGLEFLIYFQGNSAPDKSGLPSDRFSAERTGGSVSTLTIQRTQQEDSAVYLCASSFPQEHLLGTDTQYFGPGTRLTVL.

V is TRBV27 and J is TRBJ2-5; tentative D call: TRBD2 (6 bases). V was clipped by 3 bases and J by 4 bases, with 15 bases between them. This CDR3 spans 15 amino acids. Germline V gives CDR1 MNHEY, CDR2 SMNVEV (reference sequence). The CDR3 DNA reads TGTGCCAGCAGTTTGGGGGGAACCCAGACAGAGACCCAGTACTTC. Protein sequence: CASSLGGTQTETQYF.

The chain uses TRBV6-1 and TRBJ1-4; D gene uncertain. The germline V gene encodes CDR1 MNHNS and CDR2 SASEGT. V was trimmed by 6 bases and J by 8 bases, leaving 19 bases between them. The CDR3 length is 15 residues. The CDR3 nucleotides are TGTGCCAGCAGCTCCCCATCGGGGTTGGGAGAAAAACTGTTTTTT. This gives the protein CASSSPSGLGEKLFF.

This clone was counted only a few times. The chain recombines TRBV25-1 with TRBJ2-1; tentative D call: TRBD1 (6 bases). From germline, CDR1 is MGHDK and CDR2 SYGVNS. V lost 6 bases and J lost 9, with 12 bases in between. CDR3 length: 12 residues. CDR3 sequence reads: CASRMTGAEQFF. The CDR3 nucleotides read TGTGCCAGCAGAATGACAGGTGCTGAGCAGTTCTTC.